The 24 T cell receptor beta chains reported below all come from one sample, sequenced in a study of vaccination and CD4 T cells after COVID-19. Oncomine TCR Beta short-read sequencing was applied to DNA from cultured CD4+ T cells. One entry per CDR3 protein, called by TCRdb with MiXCR from the PCR reads. The table includes about 10,000 distinct CDR3 sequences, around 55% detected once. Treatment noted: roughly 10-day PBMC culture with coronavirus spike peptide pools or control peptides (ViraFEST assay). Their antigen targets remain unknown. Sequenced material: CD4+ T cells from blood, cultured in vitro. Receptor source: a human donor who had recovered from COVID-19.

This rearrangement joins TRBV29-1 to TRBJ1-1; no reliable D call. Trimming took 4 bases from V and 0 from J, leaving 9 bases between them. Germline assignment: CDR1 SQVTM and CDR2 ANQGSEA. The CDR3 totals 13 residues. CDR3 region: CSVGPDMNTEAFF. The CDR3 DNA sequence: TGCAGCGTTGGTCCCGACATGAACACTGAAGCTTTCTTT.

This clonotype was counted between two and nine times. The chain employs TRBV6-1 and TRBJ2-7; perhaps TRBD1 as D (7 bases). CDR3 length: 15 residues. V lost 5 bases and J 2 bases, leaving 16 bases between the germline ends. Germline-derived CDR1 and CDR2 are MNHNS and SASEGT. The CDR3 sequence: CASSPRQGGAYEQYF. DNA of the CDR3: TGTGCCAGCAGTCCAAGACAGGGCGGGGCCTACGAGCAGTACTTC.

The gene calls are TRBV27 and TRBJ1-6; perhaps TRBD1 as D (6 bases). CDR1 is MNHEY, CDR2 SMNVEV, per germline (reference sequence). The V end was cut by 10 bases, the J end by 1 base, with 17 bases between. The CDR3 has 16 residues. The CDR3: CATTLRGTSYNSPLHF. The CDR3 nucleotides are TGTGCCACCACGTTAAGGGGGACATCCTATAATTCACCCCTCCACTTT.

This clonotype was seen a few times. The CDR3 DNA reads TGTGCCAGTAGTCCCCTTGACCACGGCTACACCTTC. As protein: CASSPLDHGYTF. The chain couples TRBV19 to TRBJ1-2; D is ambiguous. Trimming removed 5 bases from V and 8 bases from J, with 12 bases in between. Germline values: CDR1 LNHDA, CDR2 SQIVND (reference sequence). The CDR3 loop spans 12 amino acids.

This clonotype was counted once. The chain employs TRBV28 and TRBJ1-2; D not certain. Trimming pared 3 bases from V and 8 bases from J, leaving 13 bases between. Germline values: CDR1 MDHEN, CDR2 SYDVKM. The CDR3 length is 13 residues. The CDR3 spells CASSLDDLGGYTF. The CDR3 DNA is TGTGCCAGCAGTTTGGACGATCTGGGGGGCTACACCTTC.

The chain links TRBV5-1 to TRBJ2-7; 9 bases agree with TRBD1. The CDR3 runs to 17 residues. CDR1 is SGHRS and CDR2 is YFSETQ in the germline V gene. The V gene end was trimmed by 5 bases and the J gene end by 3 bases; junction bases not matched to a gene: 15. The CDR3, as DNA: TGCGCCAGCAGATGGGGACAGGGTAAATCGGTAGTCTACGAGCAGTACTTC. It is translated as CASRWGQGKSVVYEQYF. Based on the CDR3 plus reference TRBV5-1 and TRBJ2-7, the full variable domain is KAGVTQTPRYLIKTRGQQVTLSCSPISGHRSVSWYQQTPGQGLQFLFEYFSETQRNKGNFPGRFSGRQFSNSRSEMNVSTLELGDSALYLCASRWGQGKSVVYEQYFGPGTRLTVT.

This clonotype was observed a handful of times. This chain links TRBV20-1 with TRBJ1-2, with TRBD1 matching 7 bases. The CDR3 has 13 residues. Germline CDR1 reads DFQATT; CDR2 reads SNEGSKA (reference sequence). The J segment lost 4 bases and the V segment lost 3 bases, leaving 5 bases of the junction unmatched. Written as DNA, the CDR3 is TGCAGTGCTAGGGGGGACAGCGGCTATGGCTACACCTTC. Amino acid sequence: CSARGDSGYGYTF.

V is TRBV7-9 and J is TRBJ2-6; TRBD2 aligns across 9 bases. CDR1 and CDR2 from the germline V gene are SEHNR and FQNEAQ (reference sequence). CDR3 length: 16 amino acids. V trimming: 3 bases; J trimming: 2 bases; junction bases outside the gene matches: 2. The CDR3 is CASSFLAGTGANVLTF. CDR3 DNA: TGTGCCAGCAGCTTCCTAGCGGGGACTGGGGCCAACGTCCTGACTTTC.

V usage is TRBV20-1 and J usage is TRBJ2-5; TRBD2 matches at 7 bases. Per germline, CDR1 DFQATT and CDR2 SNEGSKA (reference sequence). The CDR3 has 14 residues. The V gene end was trimmed by 6 bases and the J gene end by 1 base; junction bases not matched to a gene: 8. CDR3 sequence reads: CSAERGGIQETQYF. The CDR3 nucleotides are TGCAGTGCGGAGCGCGGGGGTATCCAAGAGACCCAGTACTTC.

This chain joins TRBV4-3 and TRBJ1-6; D might be TRBD1 (5 bases). The CDR3 spans 15 residues. The V gene lost 0 bases and the J gene lost 9 bases, with 12 bases spanning the gap. Germline V gene sequence: CDR1 LGHNA, CDR2 YSLEER. Here the CDR3 DNA reads TGCGCCAGCAGCCAAGAATATAGGGGCCCTTCACCCCTCCACTTT. It translates to CASSQEYRGPSPLHF.

V gene TRBV20-1 combines with J gene TRBJ1-2, with 9 bases that match TRBD1. The V segment lost 3 bases and the J segment 7 bases; nucleotides outside the gene matches: 3. CDR1 is DFQATT and CDR2 is SNEGSKA in the germline V gene (reference sequence). This CDR3 contains 12 residues. DNA for the CDR3: TGCAGTGCTAGTACAGGGGGCTTTGGCTACACCTTC. Its translation: CSASTGGFGYTF.

The chain joins TRBV7-2 to TRBJ1-1; possibly TRBD1 for D (6 bases). Germline CDR1 and CDR2: SGHTA and FQGNSA. Between the trimmed V and J ends, which lost 0 bases and 4 bases, there was a span of 15 bases. The CDR3 has 16 amino acids. The CDR3 region has the DNA TGTGCCAGCAGCTTAGCCCTAGGGGGTGCGGGCACTGAAGCTTTCTTT. Residues: CASSLALGGAGTEAFF.

V and J are TRBV2 and TRBJ2-1, with TRBD1 identical over 8 bases. The germline V gene encodes CDR1 SNHLY and CDR2 FYNNEI. The J segment lost 8 bases and the V segment lost 5 bases, leaving 8 bases of the junction unmatched. The CDR3 totals 14 residues. In nucleotides, the CDR3 is TGTGCCAGCAGTTTGGACAGGGCGAGGGATGAGCAGTTCTTC. Its translation: CASSLDRARDEQFF.

In its sample, this clonotype was seen a few times. The chain couples TRBV7-9 to TRBJ2-5, with no clear D. Germline V gene lookup returns CDR1 SEHNR and CDR2 FQNEAQ (reference sequence). The CDR3 covers 13 residues. Trimming took 3 bases from V and 3 from J, leaving 8 bases between them. CDR3 loop: CASSFTLEETQYF. The CDR3 nucleotides read TGTGCCAGCAGCTTCACTTTGGAAGAGACCCAGTACTTC.

This chain joins TRBV28 and TRBJ1-4; perhaps TRBD1 as D (5 bases). CDR1 and CDR2 (germline): MDHEN, SYDVKM. This CDR3 contains 13 residues. Between the trimmed V and J ends, which lost 7 bases and 8 bases, there was a span of 14 bases. This chain's CDR3 is CASTLDRGEKLFF. CDR3 nucleotide sequence: TGTGCCAGCACCCTCGACAGAGGGGAAAAACTGTTTTTT.

This clonotype appeared a few times. The rearrangement links TRBV7-6 to TRBJ2-5; 8 nucleotides match TRBD1. CDR3 length: 14 amino acids. CDR1 and CDR2 from the germline V gene are SGHVS and FNYEAQ. The V gene end was trimmed by 5 bases and the J gene end by 5 bases; junction bases not matched to a gene: 7. The CDR3 bases are TGTGCCAGCAGCCGACTCAGGACAGGGGAGACCCAGTACTTC. The encoded protein is CASSRLRTGETQYF.

This clonotype occurred a few times. V and J are TRBV20-1 and TRBJ1-2; TRBD1 matches at 11 bases. In germline, CDR1 is DFQATT, CDR2 SNEGSKA (reference sequence). After removal of 2 bases from V and 1 base from J, the junction contained 9 bases not matched to a gene. The CDR3 contains 17 residues. Written as DNA, the CDR3 is TGCAGTGCTAGAACAGTCGGACAGGGGGCGAATAACTATGGCTACACCTTC. Translated, it gives CSARTVGQGANNYGYTF.

This clonotype has only a few counts. This sequence joins TRBV5-4 and TRBJ1-1, with D possibly TRBD1 on 5 matching bases. V was trimmed by 1 base and J by 3 bases, leaving 19 bases between them. This CDR3 spans 17 amino acids. Per germline, CDR1 SGHNT and CDR2 YYREEE (reference sequence). CDR3 region: CASSLSFGAGRDTEAFF. The CDR3 nucleotides are TGTGCCAGCAGCTTGTCCTTTGGGGCGGGGCGCGACACTGAAGCTTTCTTT.

The V gene is TRBV7-8, the J gene TRBJ2-3; the D is unclear. The CDR3 is made up of 17 amino acids. V was cut by 5 bases and J by 0 bases, with 18 bases left in between. Germline lookup yields CDR1 SGHVS and CDR2 FQNEAQ. CDR3 sequence (DNA): TGTGCCAGCAGCGGAAGGATTGGAACGCCTAGCACAGATACGCAGTATTTT. The encoded protein is CASSGRIGTPSTDTQYF.

In its sample, this clonotype was seen a few times. This rearrangement joins TRBV19 to TRBJ1-1; tentative D call: TRBD1 (5 bases). The CDR3 runs 16 residues. CDR1 and CDR2 from the germline V gene are LNHDA and SQIVND (reference sequence). The V gene lost 6 bases and the J gene lost 4 bases, with 21 bases spanning the gap. CDR3 sequence: CASSIKGRGGATEAFF. The CDR3 DNA sequence: TGTGCCAGTAGCATTAAAGGTCGGGGCGGTGCCACTGAAGCTTTCTTT.

The rearrangement uses TRBV28 and TRBJ1-5; possibly TRBD1 for D (6 bases). V lost 4 bases to trimming and J lost 1 base, with 17 bases between them. Germline CDR1 and CDR2: MDHEN and SYDVKM. The CDR3 contains 17 residues. The chain's CDR3 is CASSYPNRVRSNQPQHF. Written as DNA, the CDR3 is TGTGCCAGCAGTTATCCCAACAGGGTTAGGAGCAATCAGCCCCAGCATTTT.

V is TRBV19 and J is TRBJ1-4, with D perhaps TRBD1 (6 bases). Looked up from germline, CDR1 is LNHDA and CDR2 is SQIVND (reference sequence). CDR3 size: 17 residues. Trimming cost V 4 bases and J 4 bases, with 19 bases left between them. Here the CDR3 reads CASSKTGHLTGNEKLFF. DNA of the CDR3: TGTGCCAGTAGTAAAACGGGACATTTGACGGGTAATGAAAAACTGTTTTTT.

This clonotype was detected only once. V usage is TRBV18 and J usage is TRBJ1-2; D ambiguous. This CDR3 has 14 amino acids. The germline V and J ends were trimmed by 0 bases and 4 bases, with 9 bases remaining between them. CDR1 is KGHSH and CDR2 is LQKENI in the germline V gene. CDR3 bases: TGTGCCAGCTCACCACCGGAGAGGGTCTATGGCTACACCTTC. Amino acids: CASSPPERVYGYTF. Together with reference TRBV18 and TRBJ1-2, the CDR3 gives the full variable domain: NAGVMQNPRHLVRRRGQEARLRCSPMKGHSHVYWYRQLPEEGLKFMVYLQKENIIDESGMPKERFSAEFPKEGPSILRIQQVVRGDSAAYFCASSPPERVYGYTFGSGTRLTVV.

The V and J genes are TRBV28 and TRBJ1-5; unclear D gene. V was shortened by 6 bases and J by 0 bases, with 9 bases between the two germline ends. CDR1 and CDR2 (germline): MDHEN, SYDVKM. The length of the CDR3 is 14 residues. The CDR3 DNA sequence: TGTGCCAGCAGGAAGGGTGGTAGCAATCAGCCCCAGCATTTT. It translates to CASRKGGSNQPQHF.